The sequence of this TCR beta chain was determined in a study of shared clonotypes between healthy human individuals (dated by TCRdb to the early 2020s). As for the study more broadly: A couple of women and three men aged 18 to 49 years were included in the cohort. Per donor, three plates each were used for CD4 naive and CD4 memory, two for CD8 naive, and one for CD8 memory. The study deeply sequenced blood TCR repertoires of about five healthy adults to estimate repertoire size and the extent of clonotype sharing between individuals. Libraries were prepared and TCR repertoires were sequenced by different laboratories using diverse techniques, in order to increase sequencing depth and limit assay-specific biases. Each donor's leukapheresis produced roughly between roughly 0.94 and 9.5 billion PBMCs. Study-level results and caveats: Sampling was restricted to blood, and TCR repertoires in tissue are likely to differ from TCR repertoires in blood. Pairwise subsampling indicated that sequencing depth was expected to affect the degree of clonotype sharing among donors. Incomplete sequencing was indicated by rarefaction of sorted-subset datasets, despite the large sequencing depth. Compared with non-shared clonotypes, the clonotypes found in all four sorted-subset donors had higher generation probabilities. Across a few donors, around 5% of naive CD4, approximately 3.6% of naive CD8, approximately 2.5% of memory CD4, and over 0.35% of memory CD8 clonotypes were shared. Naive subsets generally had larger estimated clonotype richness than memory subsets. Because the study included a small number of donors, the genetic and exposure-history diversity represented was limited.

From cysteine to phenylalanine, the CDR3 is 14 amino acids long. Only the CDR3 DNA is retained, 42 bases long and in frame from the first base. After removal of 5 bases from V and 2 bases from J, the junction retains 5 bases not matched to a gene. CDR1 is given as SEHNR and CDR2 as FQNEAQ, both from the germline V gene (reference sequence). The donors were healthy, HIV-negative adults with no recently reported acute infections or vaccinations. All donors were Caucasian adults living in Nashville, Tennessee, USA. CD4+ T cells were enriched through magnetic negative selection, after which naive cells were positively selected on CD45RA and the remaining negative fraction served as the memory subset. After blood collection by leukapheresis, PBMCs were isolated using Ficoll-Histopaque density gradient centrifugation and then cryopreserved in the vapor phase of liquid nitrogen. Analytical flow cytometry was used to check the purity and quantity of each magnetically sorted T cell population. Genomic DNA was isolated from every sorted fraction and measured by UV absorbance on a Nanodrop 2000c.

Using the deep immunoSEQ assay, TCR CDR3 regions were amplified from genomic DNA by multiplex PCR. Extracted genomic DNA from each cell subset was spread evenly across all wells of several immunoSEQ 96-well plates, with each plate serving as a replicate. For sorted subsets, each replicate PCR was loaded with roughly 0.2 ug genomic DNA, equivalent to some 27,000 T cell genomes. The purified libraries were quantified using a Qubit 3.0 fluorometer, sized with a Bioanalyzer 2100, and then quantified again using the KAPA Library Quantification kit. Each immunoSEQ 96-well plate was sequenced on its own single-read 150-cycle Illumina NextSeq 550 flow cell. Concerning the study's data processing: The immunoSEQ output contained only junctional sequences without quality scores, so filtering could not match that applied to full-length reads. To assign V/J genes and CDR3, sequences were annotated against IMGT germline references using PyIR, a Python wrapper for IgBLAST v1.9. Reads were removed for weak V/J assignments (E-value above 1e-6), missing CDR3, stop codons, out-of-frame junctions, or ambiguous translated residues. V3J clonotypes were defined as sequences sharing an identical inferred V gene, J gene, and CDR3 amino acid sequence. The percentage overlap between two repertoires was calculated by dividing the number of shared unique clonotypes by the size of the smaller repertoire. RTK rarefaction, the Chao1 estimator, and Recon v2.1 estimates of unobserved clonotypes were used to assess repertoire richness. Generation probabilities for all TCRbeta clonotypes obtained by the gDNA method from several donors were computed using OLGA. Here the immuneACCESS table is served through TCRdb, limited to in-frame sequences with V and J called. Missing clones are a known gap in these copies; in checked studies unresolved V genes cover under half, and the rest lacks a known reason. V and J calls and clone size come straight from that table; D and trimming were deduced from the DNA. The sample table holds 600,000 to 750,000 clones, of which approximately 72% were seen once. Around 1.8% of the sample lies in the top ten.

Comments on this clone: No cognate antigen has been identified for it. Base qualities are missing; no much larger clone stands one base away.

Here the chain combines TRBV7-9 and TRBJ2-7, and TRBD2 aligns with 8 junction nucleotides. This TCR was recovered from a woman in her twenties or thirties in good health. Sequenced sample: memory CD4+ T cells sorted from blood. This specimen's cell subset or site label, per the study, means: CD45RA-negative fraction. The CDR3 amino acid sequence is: CASSISGIPYEQYF. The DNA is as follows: TGTGCCAGCAGCATTAGCGGGATTCCCTACGAGCAGTACTTC.